This TCR beta chain was recovered during a study of cytomegalovirus exposure and HLA in healthy donors. General study points: The productive fraction for most TCR beta V segments was about 87% or about 30% in an earlier analysis.

It was with 60 Vbeta and 13 Jbeta primers that the PCR ran. Some clones are missing from TCRdb's copy, which holds only in-frame ones; the method was immunoSEQ multiplex PCR. The sample has about 180,000 clones, around 82% seen once. Details on this clone: The antigen remains unidentified.

This CDR3 is built from 16 residues. Losses at the gene ends were 4 bases for V and 9 bases for J; bases not matched to a gene: 10. Germline V gene lookup returns CDR1 MNHNY and CDR2 SVGAGI (reference sequence). This receptor was taken from a man aged 60 to 69 in good health and CMV-seronegative. V and J are TRBV6-6 and TRBJ2-1; TRBD1 matches at 12 bases. Sample: PBMCs. CDR3 amino acids: CASSLGRDRGRGEQFF. Here the CDR3 DNA reads TGTGCCAGCAGTTTGGGGAGGGACAGGGGGCGAGGTGAGCAGTTCTTC.